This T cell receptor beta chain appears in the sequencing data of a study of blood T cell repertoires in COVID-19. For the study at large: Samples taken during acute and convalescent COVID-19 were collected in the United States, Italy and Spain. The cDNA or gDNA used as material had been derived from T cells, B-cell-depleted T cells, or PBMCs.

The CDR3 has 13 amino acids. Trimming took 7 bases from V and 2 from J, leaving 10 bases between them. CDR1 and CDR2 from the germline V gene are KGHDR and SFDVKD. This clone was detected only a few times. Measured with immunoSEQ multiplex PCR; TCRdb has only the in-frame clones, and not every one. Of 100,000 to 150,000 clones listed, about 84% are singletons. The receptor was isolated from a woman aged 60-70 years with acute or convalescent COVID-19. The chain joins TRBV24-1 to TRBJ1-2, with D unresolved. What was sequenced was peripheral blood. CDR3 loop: CATSHQANYGYTF. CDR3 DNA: TGTGCCACCAGCCATCAAGCAAACTATGGCTACACCTTC.